This record looks at one TCR beta chain sequence and its context. Generated by immunoSEQ multiplex PCR, the TCRdb table keeps only in-frame clones and is missing some. The top ten hold about 1.7% of the sample, which has 250,000 to 350,000 clones, about 82% seen once. The sample belongs to a study of blood T cell repertoires in COVID-19. V was cut by 8 bases and J by 6 bases, with 11 bases left in between. This CDR3 is built from 12 residues. Germline assignment: CDR1 MNHEY and CDR2 SVGAGI. The chain has TRBV6-5 and TRBJ2-1; D is possibly TRBD2 (5 bases). The sequenced material came from peripheral blood. The receptor comes from a woman in her fifties or sixties with acute or convalescent COVID-19. CDR3 loop: CASLASFNEQFF. The CDR3 DNA reads as TGTGCCAGCCTAGCCTCTTTCAATGAGCAGTTCTTC.